This entry features one T cell receptor beta chain sequence. Authors' methods: Estimation of nucleated cell counts relied on the amplification of reference gene primers. Sequencing used immunoSEQ multiplex PCR; TCRdb keeps in-frame clones, though not all of them. Clone size and V and J calls were adopted from that table, with D and trimming inferred from the DNA. The table has fewer than 500,000 clones, 70% to 90% seen once; the top ten hold roughly 2%. These data are taken from a study of blood T cell repertoires in COVID-19. Study information: Sites in the United States, Italy and Spain provided acute and convalescent COVID-19 samples.

Ages ranged from roughly 18 to 100 years, with residence in some 25 US areas. Clinical histories supplied by participants themselves formed the basis of cohort assignment. Germline V gives CDR1 SGHAT, CDR2 FQNNGV. This CDR3 region has 13 residues. Trimming removed 6 bases at V and 7 bases at J, with 12 bases between. The sequenced material came from PBMCs or T cells enriched from blood (not recorded which). V usage is TRBV11-2 and J usage is TRBJ1-4, with D maybe TRBD1 (6 bases). The receptor comes from a woman aged 18-30 years with acute COVID-19. The CDR3 spells CASRVGQLEKLFF. CDR3 DNA: TGTGCCAGCAGGGTCGGACAGCTTGAAAAACTGTTTTTT.